The 16 T cell receptor beta chains presented below share a single source sample, sequenced in a study of T cell repertoires in cytomegalovirus infection. A single record per CDR3 protein comes from TCRdb applying MiXCR to the reads. The repertoire holds 490,000 or so distinct CDR3 sequences, approximately 10% seen once, with about 10% in the top ten. Sequencing was carried out using PBMCs. These receptors came from a human donor in good health (CMV status not recorded). Some clones in this sample may be carry-over from other donors' samples.

This clonotype was seen at least ten times. This chain links TRBV28 with TRBJ1-4; 9 bases fit TRBD1. V shed 6 bases, J shed 3 bases, and the junction held 5 bases outside the gene matches. This CDR3 has 15 residues. Germline CDR1 reads MDHEN; CDR2 reads SYDVKM. CDR3 in DNA: TGTGCCAGCAGACTACAGGGGGCAGCTAATGAAAAACTGTTTTTT. This translates into CASRLQGAANEKLFF.

This clonotype appeared a few times. The chain employs TRBV20-1 and TRBJ2-1; either TRBD1 or TRBD2 may fit D (6 bases each). Germline CDR1 is DFQATT and CDR2 is SNEGSKA (reference sequence). This CDR3 contains 15 residues. The V gene lost 0 bases and the J gene lost 0 bases, with 9 bases spanning the gap. Here the CDR3 reads CSAREEGGSYNEQFF. The CDR3 nucleotides read TGCAGTGCTAGAGAGGAGGGGGGCTCCTACAATGAGCAGTTCTTC.

This clonotype was counted between two and nine times. J is TRBJ1-5 and V is TRBV19; D remains ambiguous. Germline V lookup: CDR1 LNHDA, CDR2 SQIVND (reference sequence). V was clipped by 1 base and J by 0 bases, with 4 bases between them. The CDR3 totals 14 residues. The CDR3 bases are TGTGCCAGTAGTATAGCCAATAGCAATCAGCCCCAGCATTTT. This codes for CASSIANSNQPQHF.

This clonotype was picked up a small number of times. The chain joins TRBV9 to TRBJ2-4; D remains ambiguous. Trimming pared 0 bases from V and 9 bases from J, leaving 7 bases between. Germline CDR1 and CDR2: SGDLS and YYNGEE. The CDR3 loop spans 12 amino acids. Written as DNA, the CDR3 is TGTGCCAGCAGCGTAGTAGGTGGCATTCAGTACTTC. Protein sequence: CASSVVGGIQYF.

This chain links TRBV6-1 with TRBJ1-1; a possible D gene is TRBD1 (5 bases). Germline V gene lookup returns CDR1 MNHNS and CDR2 SASEGT. Between the trimmed V and J ends, which lost 5 bases and 5 bases, there was a span of 15 bases. The CDR3 extends over 14 amino acids. The chain's CDR3 is CASSFGDVGTEAFF. The CDR3 DNA is TGTGCCAGCAGTTTTGGGGACGTCGGGACTGAAGCTTTCTTT.

This clonotype has a count of ten or more. CDR3 nucleotides: TGTGCCAGCAGCTCGGGGGGGACAGGGGGCGGAAAGACCCAGTACTTC. Translated, it gives CASSSGGTGGGKTQYF. The chain links TRBV11-2 to TRBJ2-5, with 12 bases lining up with TRBD1. This CDR3 region has 16 residues. Trimming removed 4 bases from V and 6 bases from J; junction bases left unmatched: 9. Germline V gene lookup returns CDR1 SGHAT and CDR2 FQNNGV.

This clonotype showed up many times. This rearrangement joins TRBV4-1 to TRBJ2-1; 10 bases align to TRBD2. Germline V CDR1 and CDR2: MGHRA, YSYEKL. After removal of 5 bases from V and 4 bases from J, the junction contained 5 bases not matched to a gene. This CDR3 is 15 amino acids long. The CDR3 DNA is TGCGCCAGCAGCGAAGCTAGCGGGGGATACAATGAGCAGTTCTTC. Translated, it gives CASSEASGGYNEQFF.

In this sample, this clonotype turned up many times. This chain joins TRBV27 and TRBJ2-1, with 7 bases fitting TRBD2. The CDR3 runs to 14 residues. Germline V gene lookup returns CDR1 MNHEY and CDR2 SMNVEV (reference sequence). The ends lost 7 bases at V and 8 bases at J; junction bases unmatched: 11. The CDR3 DNA reads TGTGCCAGCATGCTAAGACTAGCTTCCGATGAGCAGTTCTTC. Translated, it gives CASMLRLASDEQFF.

The chain combines TRBV10-3 with TRBJ2-7; D not resolved. Trimming left V 3 bases short and J 0 bases short, with 6 bases between. Germline CDR1 reads ENHRY; CDR2 reads SYGVKD. The CDR3 covers 13 residues. The CDR3 loop reads CAISEAASYEQYF. The CDR3 region has the DNA TGTGCCATCAGTGAAGCAGCCTCCTACGAGCAGTACTTC.

This clonotype was detected only a few times. The genes are TRBV15 and TRBJ1-2; 8 bases match TRBD1. The CDR3 contains 15 residues. Germline CDR1 LNHNV, CDR2 YYDKDF (reference sequence). The ends lost 6 bases at V and 4 bases at J; junction bases unmatched: 10. The CDR3 reads CATSSRQGSSYGYTF. The CDR3 bases are TGTGCCACCAGTTCCCGACAGGGGAGTTCCTATGGCTACACCTTC.

This clonotype was observed many times. This rearrangement joins TRBV14 to TRBJ1-4, with D possibly matching TRBD1 (5 bases). This CDR3 contains 16 residues. Germline V lookup: CDR1 SGHDN, CDR2 FVKESK. V lost 2 bases and J 6 bases, leaving 16 bases between the germline ends. In DNA, the CDR3 is TGTGCCAGCAGCCAATTTCAGGGCGTTGTGGATGAAAAACTGTTTTTT. Amino acid sequence: CASSQFQGVVDEKLFF.

In its sample, this clonotype was seen many times. V and J are TRBV10-3 and TRBJ1-3; no reliable D call. The CDR3 loop spans 16 amino acids. CDR1 is ENHRY and CDR2 is SYGVKD in the germline V gene. Between the trimmed V and J ends, which lost 5 bases and 0 bases, there was a span of 14 bases. The CDR3 loop is CAISPAVTRSGNTIYF. In nucleotides, the CDR3 is TGTGCCATCAGTCCCGCAGTAACGCGCTCTGGAAACACCATATATTTT.

The sample holds many counts of this clonotype. CDR3 protein: CASSQLRDPNYEQYF. The CDR3 nucleotides are TGTGCCAGCAGCCAACTCAGGGACCCAAACTACGAGCAGTACTTC. The rearrangement uses TRBV3-1 and TRBJ2-7; tentatively, D is TRBD1 or TRBD2 (5 bases each). This CDR3 is 15 amino acids long. Trimming left V 2 bases short and J 3 bases short, with 14 bases between. The germline V gene encodes CDR1 LGHDT and CDR2 YNNKEL (reference sequence).

This clonotype was seen many times. The genes are TRBV5-1 and TRBJ2-1; TRBD2 might be the D (7 bases). Germline V gene lookup returns CDR1 SGHRS and CDR2 YFSETQ. This CDR3 contains 13 residues. The V and J ends lost 4 bases and 9 bases respectively, with 14 bases between them. CDR3 protein: CASSQGTTLEQFF. The CDR3 coding sequence is TGCGCCAGCAGCCAGGGGACTACTCTTGAGCAGTTCTTC.

This clonotype was seen ten or more times. The gene calls are TRBV7-2 and TRBJ1-5; TRBD1 matches 7 bases. CDR3 size: 16 residues. CDR1 is SGHTA, CDR2 FQGNSA, per germline. The V and J ends lost 1 base and 4 bases, in that order; junction bases with no gene match: 7. The CDR3 loop reads CASSLEGTVFNQPQHF. The CDR3 DNA reads as TGTGCCAGCAGCTTAGAAGGGACAGTTTTTAATCAGCCCCAGCATTTT.

This clonotype was recorded at least ten times. The chain uses TRBV4-2 and TRBJ1-1, with D uncertain. V was clipped by 1 base and J by 0 bases, with 9 bases between them. Germline values: CDR1 LGHNA, CDR2 YNFKEQ. The CDR3 spans 15 residues. CDR3 region: CASSQALRLNTEAFF. CDR3 coding DNA: TGTGCCAGCAGCCAAGCCCTTAGGCTGAACACTGAAGCTTTCTTT.